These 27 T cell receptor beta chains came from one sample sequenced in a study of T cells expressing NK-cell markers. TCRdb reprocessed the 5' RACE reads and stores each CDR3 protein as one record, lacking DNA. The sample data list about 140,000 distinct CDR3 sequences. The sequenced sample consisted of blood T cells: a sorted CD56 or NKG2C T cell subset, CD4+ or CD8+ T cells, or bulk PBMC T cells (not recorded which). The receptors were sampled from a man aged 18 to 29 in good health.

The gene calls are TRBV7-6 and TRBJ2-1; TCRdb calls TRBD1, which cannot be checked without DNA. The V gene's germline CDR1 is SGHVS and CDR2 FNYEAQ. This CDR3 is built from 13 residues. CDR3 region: CASSQGVRREQFF.

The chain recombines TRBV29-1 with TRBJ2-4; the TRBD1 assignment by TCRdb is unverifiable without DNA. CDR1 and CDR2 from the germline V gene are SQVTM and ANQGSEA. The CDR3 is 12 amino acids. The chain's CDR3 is CSVAPQGDIQYF.

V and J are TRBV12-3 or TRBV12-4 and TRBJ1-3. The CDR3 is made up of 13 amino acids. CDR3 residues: CASSSEWNGDIYF.

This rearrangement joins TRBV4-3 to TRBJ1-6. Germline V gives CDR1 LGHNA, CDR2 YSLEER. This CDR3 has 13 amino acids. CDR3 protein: CASSQEAGRDLHF.

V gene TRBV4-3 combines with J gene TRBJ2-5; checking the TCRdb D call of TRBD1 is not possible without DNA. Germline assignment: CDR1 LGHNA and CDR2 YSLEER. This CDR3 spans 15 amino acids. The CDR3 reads CASSRSDRAQETQYF.

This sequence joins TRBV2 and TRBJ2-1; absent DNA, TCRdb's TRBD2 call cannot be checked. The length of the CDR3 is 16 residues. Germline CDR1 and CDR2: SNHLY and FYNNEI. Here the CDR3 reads CASPSGGSPIYNEQFF.

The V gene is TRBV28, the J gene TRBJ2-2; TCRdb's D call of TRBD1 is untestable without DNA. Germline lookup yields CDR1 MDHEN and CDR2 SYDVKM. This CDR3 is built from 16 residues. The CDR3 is CASIAVTGSNTGELFF. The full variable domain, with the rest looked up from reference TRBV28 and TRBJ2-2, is DVKVTQSSRYLVKRTGEKVFLECVQDMDHENMFWYRQDPGLGLRLIYFSYDVKMKEKGDIPEGYSVSREKKERFSLILESASTNQTSMYLCASIAVTGSNTGELFFGEGSRLTVL.

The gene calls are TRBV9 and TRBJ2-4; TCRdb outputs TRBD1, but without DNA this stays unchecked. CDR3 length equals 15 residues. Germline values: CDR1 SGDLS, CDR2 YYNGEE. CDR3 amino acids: CASSEGAVAKNIQYF.

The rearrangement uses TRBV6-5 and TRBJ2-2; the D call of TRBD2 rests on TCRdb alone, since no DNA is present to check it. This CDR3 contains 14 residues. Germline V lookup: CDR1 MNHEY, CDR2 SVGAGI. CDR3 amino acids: CASSSEGRNGELFF.

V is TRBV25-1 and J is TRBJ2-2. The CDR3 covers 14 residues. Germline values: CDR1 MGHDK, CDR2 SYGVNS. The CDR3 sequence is CASSESGDTGELFF.

CDR3 sequence reads: CASSHRNPGSFAYGYTF. The gene calls are TRBV16 and TRBJ1-2; the TCRdb D gene call, TRBD1, has no DNA to confirm it. The germline V gene encodes CDR1 KGHSY and CDR2 FQNENV. There are 17 residues in the CDR3.

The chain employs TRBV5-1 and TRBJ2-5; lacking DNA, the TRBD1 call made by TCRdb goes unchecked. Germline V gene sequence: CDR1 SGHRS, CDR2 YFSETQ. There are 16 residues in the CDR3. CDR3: CASSQDSNSNQETQYF.

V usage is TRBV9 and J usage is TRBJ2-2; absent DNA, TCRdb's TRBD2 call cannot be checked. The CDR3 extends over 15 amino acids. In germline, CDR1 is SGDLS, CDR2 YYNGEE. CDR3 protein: CASSPTRGFPGELFF.

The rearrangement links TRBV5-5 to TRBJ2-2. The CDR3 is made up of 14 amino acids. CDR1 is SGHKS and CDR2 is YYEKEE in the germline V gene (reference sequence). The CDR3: CASSLWGNTGELFF.

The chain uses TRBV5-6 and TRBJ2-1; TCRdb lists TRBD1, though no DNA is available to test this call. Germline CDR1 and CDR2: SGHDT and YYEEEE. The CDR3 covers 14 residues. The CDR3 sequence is CASSLRGTHNEQFF.

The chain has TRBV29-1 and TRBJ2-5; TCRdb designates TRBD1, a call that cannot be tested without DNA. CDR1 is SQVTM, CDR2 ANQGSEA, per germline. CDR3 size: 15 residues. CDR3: CSVEPGQGFLETQYF.

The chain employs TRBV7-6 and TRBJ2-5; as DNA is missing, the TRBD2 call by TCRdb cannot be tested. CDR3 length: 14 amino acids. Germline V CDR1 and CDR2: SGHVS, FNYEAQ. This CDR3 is CASSPMGGAETQYF.

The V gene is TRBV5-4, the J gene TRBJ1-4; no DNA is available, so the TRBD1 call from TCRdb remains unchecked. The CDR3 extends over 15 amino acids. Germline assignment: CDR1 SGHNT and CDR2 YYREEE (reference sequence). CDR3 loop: CASSFTGTGGEKLFF.

The CDR3 loop reads CSATLTSGRWNEQFF. The rearrangement links TRBV20-1 to TRBJ2-1; the D gene TCRdb calls, TRBD2, cannot be checked with no DNA. The CDR3 contains 15 residues. The germline V gene encodes CDR1 DFQATT and CDR2 SNEGSKA (reference sequence).

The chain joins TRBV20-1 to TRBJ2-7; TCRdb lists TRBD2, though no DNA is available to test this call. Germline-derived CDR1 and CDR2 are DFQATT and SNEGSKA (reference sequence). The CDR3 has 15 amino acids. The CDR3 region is CSADGLAGGSYEQYF.

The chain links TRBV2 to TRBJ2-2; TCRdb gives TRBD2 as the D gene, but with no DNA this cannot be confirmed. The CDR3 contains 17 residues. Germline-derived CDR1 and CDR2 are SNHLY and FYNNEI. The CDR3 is CASTQPLLAADGGELFF.

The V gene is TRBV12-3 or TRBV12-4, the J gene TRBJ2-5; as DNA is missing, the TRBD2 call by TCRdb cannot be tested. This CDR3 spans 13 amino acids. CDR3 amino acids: CATRDHAGETQYF.

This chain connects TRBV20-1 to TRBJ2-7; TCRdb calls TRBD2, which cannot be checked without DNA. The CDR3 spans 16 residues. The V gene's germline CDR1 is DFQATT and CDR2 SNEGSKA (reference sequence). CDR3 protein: CSANEASGRARYEQYF.

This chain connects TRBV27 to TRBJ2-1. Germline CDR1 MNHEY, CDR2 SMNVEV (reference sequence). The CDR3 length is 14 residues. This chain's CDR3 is CASSPSLLYTEQFF.

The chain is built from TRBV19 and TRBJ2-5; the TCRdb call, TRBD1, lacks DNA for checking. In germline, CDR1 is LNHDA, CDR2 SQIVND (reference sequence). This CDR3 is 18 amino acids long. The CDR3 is CASSSGSGDRGRQETQYF.

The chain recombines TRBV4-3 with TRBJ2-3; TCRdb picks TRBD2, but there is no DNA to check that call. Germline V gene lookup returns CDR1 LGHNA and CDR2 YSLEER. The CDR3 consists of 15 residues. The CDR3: CASSPTGGYTDTQYF.

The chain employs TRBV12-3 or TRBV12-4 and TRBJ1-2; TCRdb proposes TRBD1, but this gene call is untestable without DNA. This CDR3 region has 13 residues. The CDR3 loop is CASSSGQSAGYTF.